These T cell receptor beta chains were read from a single sample in a study of CD4 and CD8 cells across lung adenocarcinoma regions. TCRdb reprocessed the PCR reads with MiXCR, giving one entry per CDR3 protein. Found here are 3,000 to 4,000 distinct CDR3 sequences, around 69% of them singletons; the top ten hold approximately 18%. The source material was CD4+ T cells from the margin of a lung tumor. Receptors were obtained from a male donor with lung adenocarcinoma. The CD4 and CD8 labels of this study may be unreliable. CDR3s include the opening cysteine and the closing phenylalanine or tryptophan. Fields, in order: V gene, J gene, clone size, D gene, CDR3 DNA, CDR3 protein. A D gene is named only where the DNA matches it firmly. Size tells how often a clone was seen (once, few, many) or the class of an expanded clone, and some rows leave it out.

TRBV6-1	TRBJ2-3	.	.	TGTGGGAGCCGTGATAACGAGACGCAGTATTTC	CGSRDNETQYF
TRBV6-1	TRBJ2-1	.	TRBD2	TGTGCCAGCAGTGCTAGCGGGGGGTACAATGAGCAGTTCTTC	CASSASGGYNEQFF
TRBV7-2	TRBJ2-1	.	.	TGTGCCAGCAGCCCCCTTACTGGCGGCAGCTCCTACAATGAGCAGTTCTTC	CASSPLTGGSSYNEQFF
TRBV7-9	TRBJ2-1	once	.	TGTGCCAGCAGCTTTAACAGGAATGAGCAGTTCTTC	CASSFNRNEQFF
TRBV14	TRBJ2-3	.	.	TGTGCCAGCAGCCAAGGGGGGCGGAGAGCCACAGATACTCAGTATTTT	CASSQGGRRATDTQYF
TRBV7-8	TRBJ2-7	few	TRBD1	TGTGCCAGCAGTTCCGGGACAGGGAGGATGGGCGAGCAGTACTTC	CASSSGTGRMGEQYF
TRBV6-1	TRBJ1-2	.	TRBD1	TGTGCCAGCAGCCCAAGACAGGGGTGGAGCTATGGCTACACCTTC	CASSPRQGWSYGYTF
TRBV12-3/TRBV12-4	TRBJ2-5	.	.	TGTGCCAGCAAACAGAGTAGGGGGGGAGGGGAGACCCAGTACTTC	CASKQSRGGGETQYF
TRBV4-1	TRBJ2-1	.	.	TGCGCCAGCAGCCAAGATCGGGGCCCTGCATCCTACAATGAGCAGTTCTTC	CASSQDRGPASYNEQFF
TRBV6-1	TRBJ1-2	.	TRBD1	TGTGCCAGCAGGAAAGACAGGGCGCTCAACTATGGCTACACCTTC	CASRKDRALNYGYTF
TRBV7-7	TRBJ2-7	.	.	TGTGCTAGCAGCTTAGAGGGGGGAAGGGGAGAGCAGTACTTC	CASSLEGGRGEQYF
TRBV12-5	TRBJ2-7	.	.	TGTGCTAGTGAAACGAGGCCTTCCTACGAGCAGTACTTC	CASETRPSYEQYF
TRBV6-5	TRBJ1-4	.	.	TGTGCCAGCAGCTTCTCCTTCTTTTTAGATCACGGCTCCGGAGATAATGAAAAACTGTTTTTT	CASSFSFFLDHGSGDNEKLFF
TRBV4-2	TRBJ2-6	.	.	TGTGCCAGCAGCTTACAAGAGATCGGGGCCAACGTCCTGACTTTC	CASSLQEIGANVLTF
TRBV20-1	TRBJ2-5	.	TRBD2	TGCAGTGCTACGCCCCGGCTAGCGGGAGGGGGTGAGACCCAGTACTTC	CSATPRLAGGGETQYF
TRBV5-5	TRBJ2-6	.	.	TGTGCCAGCAGCTCCGACTCGCACTACAGGGAGTCCAACGTCCTGACTTTC	CASSSDSHYRESNVLTF
TRBV6-1	TRBJ1-6	.	TRBD1	TGTGCCAGCAGACAGGGGAATTCACCCCTCCACTTT	CASRQGNSPLHF
TRBV6-1	TRBJ2-2	hyperexpanded	TRBD1	TGTGCCAGCAGTGAGGGAACAGGGGGCGTCGCCGGGGAGCTGTTTTTT	CASSEGTGGVAGELFF
TRBV6-5	TRBJ2-5	.	TRBD1	TGTGCCAGCAGTTACAACCCCGCCGGGACAGGGGAGACCCAGTACTTC	CASSYNPAGTGETQYF
TRBV12-3/TRBV12-4	TRBJ1-2	.	.	TGTGCCAGCAGCCCATCTAGAGGACAGTATACTAACTATGGCTACACCTTC	CASSPSRGQYTNYGYTF
TRBV6-1	TRBJ2-3	few	.	TGTGCCAGCAGTCCGGGACGGATACACTCAAATACGCAGTATTTT	CASSPGRIHSNTQYF
TRBV6-1	TRBJ2-5	.	.	TGTGCCAGCAGAGCGACAGCGTACCAAGAGACCCAGTACTTC	CASRATAYQETQYF
TRBV6-1	TRBJ2-5	.	TRBD2	TGTGCCAGACTACTAGCGGGAGGGCCAGGAGAGACCCAGTACTTC	CARLLAGGPGETQYF
TRBV6-1	TRBJ2-7	.	TRBD1	TGTGCCAGCAGTAAAGACAGGGGATCCTACGAGCAGTACTTC	CASSKDRGSYEQYF
TRBV6-1	TRBJ2-1	.	TRBD2	TGTGCCAGCAGGAAAACGCGGGGGATCAATGAGCAGTTCTTC	CASRKTRGINEQFF
TRBV6-1	TRBJ1-2	.	.	TGTGCCAGCAGTCAGGGCACTAACTATGGCTACACCTTC	CASSQGTNYGYTF
TRBV6-1	TRBJ1-2	.	.	TGTGCCAGCAGTGAATCGGAAGAGTATTATGGCTACACCTTC	CASSESEEYYGYTF
TRBV6-1	TRBJ2-7	few	.	TGTGCCAGCAGTGAGTGGGGCGAGCAGTACTTC	CASSEWGEQYF
TRBV7-2	TRBJ2-7	.	.	TGTGCCAGCAGCTTAATCTACGAGCAGTACTTC	CASSLIYEQYF
TRBV6-5	TRBJ2-7	.	.	TGTGCCAGCAGTTACGCTGCCAGGGGGGTCAACGAGCAGTACTTC	CASSYAARGVNEQYF
TRBV6-5	TRBJ2-1	.	TRBD2	TGTGCCAGCAGTTACTCCTCGGGACTAGCGGGAGTATCCTACAATGAGCAGTTCTTC	CASSYSSGLAGVSYNEQFF
TRBV7-2	TRBJ2-3	.	.	TGTGCCAGCAGGTGGGTGAAGGGGGATGAGCAGTATTTT	CASRWVKGDEQYF